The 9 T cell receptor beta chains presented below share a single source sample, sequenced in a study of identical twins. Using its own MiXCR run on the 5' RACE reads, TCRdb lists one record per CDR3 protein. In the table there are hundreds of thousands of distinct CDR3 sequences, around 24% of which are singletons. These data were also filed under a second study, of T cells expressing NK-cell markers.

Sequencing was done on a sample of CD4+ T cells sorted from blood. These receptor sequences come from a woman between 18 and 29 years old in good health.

The CDR3 DNA sequence: TGCAGCGTTGAAAGGCTAGCGGGAGGTTCCTACAATGAGCAGTTCTTC. This codes for CSVERLAGGSYNEQFF. This chain links TRBV29-1 with TRBJ2-1, with 11 bases aligning to TRBD2. V was pared by 2 bases and J by 1 base, with 4 bases of the junction left unmatched. Germline lookup yields CDR1 SQVTM and CDR2 ANQGSEA. This CDR3 has 16 residues.

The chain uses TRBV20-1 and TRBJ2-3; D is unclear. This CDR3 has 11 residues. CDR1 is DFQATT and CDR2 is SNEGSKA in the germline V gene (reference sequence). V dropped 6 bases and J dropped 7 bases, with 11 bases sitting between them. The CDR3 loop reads CSAVPQHTQYF. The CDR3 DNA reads TGCAGTGCGGTACCACAGCATACGCAGTATTTT.

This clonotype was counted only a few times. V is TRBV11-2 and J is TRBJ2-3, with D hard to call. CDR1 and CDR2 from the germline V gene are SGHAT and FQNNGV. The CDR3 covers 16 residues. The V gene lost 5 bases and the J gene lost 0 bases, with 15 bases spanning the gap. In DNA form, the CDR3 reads TGTGCCAGCAGCCTCCGACTGAAAGCTAGCACAGATACGCAGTATTTT. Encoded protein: CASSLRLKASTDTQYF.

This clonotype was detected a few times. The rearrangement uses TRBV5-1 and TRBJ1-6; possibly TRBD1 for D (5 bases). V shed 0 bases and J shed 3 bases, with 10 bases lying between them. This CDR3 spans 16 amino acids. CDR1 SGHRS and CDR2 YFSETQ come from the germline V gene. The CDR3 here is CASSLAGAHYNSPLHF. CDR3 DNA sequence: TGCGCCAGCAGCTTGGCTGGGGCCCACTATAATTCACCCCTCCACTTT. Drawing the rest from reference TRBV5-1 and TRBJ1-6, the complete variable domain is KAGVTQTPRYLIKTRGQQVTLSCSPISGHRSVSWYQQTPGQGLQFLFEYFSETQRNKGNFPGRFSGRQFSNSRSEMNVSTLELGDSALYLCASSLAGAHYNSPLHFGNGTRLTVT.

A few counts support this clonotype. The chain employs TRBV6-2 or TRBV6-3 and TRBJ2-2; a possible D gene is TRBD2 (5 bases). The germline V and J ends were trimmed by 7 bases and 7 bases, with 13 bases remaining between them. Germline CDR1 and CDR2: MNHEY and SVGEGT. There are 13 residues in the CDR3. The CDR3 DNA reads TGTGCCAGCAAAGCGGTACTCGTCGGGGAGCTGTTTTTT. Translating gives CASKAVLVGELFF.

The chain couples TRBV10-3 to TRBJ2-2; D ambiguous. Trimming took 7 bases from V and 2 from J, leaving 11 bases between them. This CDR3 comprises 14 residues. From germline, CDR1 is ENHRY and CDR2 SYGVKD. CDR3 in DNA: TGTGCCATCAAACCGTCTACAAACACCGGGGAGCTGTTTTTT. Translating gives CAIKPSTNTGELFF.

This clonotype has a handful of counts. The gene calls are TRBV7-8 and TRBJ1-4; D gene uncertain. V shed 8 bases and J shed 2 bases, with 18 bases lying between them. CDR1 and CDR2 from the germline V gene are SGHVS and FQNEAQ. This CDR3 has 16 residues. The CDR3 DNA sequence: TGTGCCAGCCGCTCCGGCGGTGGCCTCACTAATGAAAAACTGTTTTTT. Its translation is CASRSGGGLTNEKLFF.

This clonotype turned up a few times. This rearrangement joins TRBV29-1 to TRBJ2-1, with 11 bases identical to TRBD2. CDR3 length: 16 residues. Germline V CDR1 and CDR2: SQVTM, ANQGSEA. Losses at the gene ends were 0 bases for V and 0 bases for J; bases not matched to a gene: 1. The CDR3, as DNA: TGCAGCGTTGAAGAGGGACTAGCGGCCTCCTACAATGAGCAGTTCTTC. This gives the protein CSVEEGLAASYNEQFF.

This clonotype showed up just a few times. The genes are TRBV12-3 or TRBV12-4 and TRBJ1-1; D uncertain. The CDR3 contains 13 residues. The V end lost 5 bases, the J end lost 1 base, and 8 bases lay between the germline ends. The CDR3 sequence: CASSGNQNTEAFF. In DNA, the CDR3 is TGTGCCAGCAGTGGGAACCAGAACACTGAAGCTTTCTTT.